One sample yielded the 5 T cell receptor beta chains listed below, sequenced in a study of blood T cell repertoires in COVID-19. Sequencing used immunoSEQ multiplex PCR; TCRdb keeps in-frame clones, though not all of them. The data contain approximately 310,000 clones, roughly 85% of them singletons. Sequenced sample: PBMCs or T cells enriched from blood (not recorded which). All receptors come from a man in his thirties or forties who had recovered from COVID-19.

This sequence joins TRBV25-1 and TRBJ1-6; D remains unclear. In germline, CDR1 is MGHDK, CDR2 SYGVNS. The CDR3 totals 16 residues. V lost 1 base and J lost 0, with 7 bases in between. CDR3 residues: CASSEFESSYNSPLHF. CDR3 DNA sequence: TGTGCCAGCAGTGAATTCGAGAGCTCCTATAATTCACCCCTCCACTTT.

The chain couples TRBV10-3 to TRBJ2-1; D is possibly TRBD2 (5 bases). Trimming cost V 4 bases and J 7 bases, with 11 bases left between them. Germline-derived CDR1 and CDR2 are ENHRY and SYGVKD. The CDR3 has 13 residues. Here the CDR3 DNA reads TGTGCCATCAGTGCCCATACTAGTAATGAGCAGTTCTTC. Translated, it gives CAISAHTSNEQFF.

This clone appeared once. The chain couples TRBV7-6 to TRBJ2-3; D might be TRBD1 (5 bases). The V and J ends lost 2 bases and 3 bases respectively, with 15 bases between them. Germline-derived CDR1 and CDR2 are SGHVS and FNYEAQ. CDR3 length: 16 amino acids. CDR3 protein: CASSLYNRPDTDTQYF. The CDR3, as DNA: TGTGCCAGCAGCTTATATAACAGGCCAGATACAGATACGCAGTATTTT.

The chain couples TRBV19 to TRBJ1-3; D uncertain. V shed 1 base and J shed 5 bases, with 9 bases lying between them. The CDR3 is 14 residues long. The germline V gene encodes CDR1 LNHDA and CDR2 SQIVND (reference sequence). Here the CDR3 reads CASSIGGFRNTIYF. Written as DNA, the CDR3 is TGTGCCAGTAGTATAGGAGGTTTTAGAAACACCATATATTTT.

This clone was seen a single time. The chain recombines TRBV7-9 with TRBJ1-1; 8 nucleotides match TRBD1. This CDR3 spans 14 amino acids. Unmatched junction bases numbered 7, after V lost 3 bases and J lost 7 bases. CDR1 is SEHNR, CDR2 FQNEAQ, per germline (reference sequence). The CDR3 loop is CASSFTGGSSEAFF. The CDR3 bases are TGTGCCAGCAGCTTCACAGGGGGGAGCAGTGAAGCTTTCTTT.